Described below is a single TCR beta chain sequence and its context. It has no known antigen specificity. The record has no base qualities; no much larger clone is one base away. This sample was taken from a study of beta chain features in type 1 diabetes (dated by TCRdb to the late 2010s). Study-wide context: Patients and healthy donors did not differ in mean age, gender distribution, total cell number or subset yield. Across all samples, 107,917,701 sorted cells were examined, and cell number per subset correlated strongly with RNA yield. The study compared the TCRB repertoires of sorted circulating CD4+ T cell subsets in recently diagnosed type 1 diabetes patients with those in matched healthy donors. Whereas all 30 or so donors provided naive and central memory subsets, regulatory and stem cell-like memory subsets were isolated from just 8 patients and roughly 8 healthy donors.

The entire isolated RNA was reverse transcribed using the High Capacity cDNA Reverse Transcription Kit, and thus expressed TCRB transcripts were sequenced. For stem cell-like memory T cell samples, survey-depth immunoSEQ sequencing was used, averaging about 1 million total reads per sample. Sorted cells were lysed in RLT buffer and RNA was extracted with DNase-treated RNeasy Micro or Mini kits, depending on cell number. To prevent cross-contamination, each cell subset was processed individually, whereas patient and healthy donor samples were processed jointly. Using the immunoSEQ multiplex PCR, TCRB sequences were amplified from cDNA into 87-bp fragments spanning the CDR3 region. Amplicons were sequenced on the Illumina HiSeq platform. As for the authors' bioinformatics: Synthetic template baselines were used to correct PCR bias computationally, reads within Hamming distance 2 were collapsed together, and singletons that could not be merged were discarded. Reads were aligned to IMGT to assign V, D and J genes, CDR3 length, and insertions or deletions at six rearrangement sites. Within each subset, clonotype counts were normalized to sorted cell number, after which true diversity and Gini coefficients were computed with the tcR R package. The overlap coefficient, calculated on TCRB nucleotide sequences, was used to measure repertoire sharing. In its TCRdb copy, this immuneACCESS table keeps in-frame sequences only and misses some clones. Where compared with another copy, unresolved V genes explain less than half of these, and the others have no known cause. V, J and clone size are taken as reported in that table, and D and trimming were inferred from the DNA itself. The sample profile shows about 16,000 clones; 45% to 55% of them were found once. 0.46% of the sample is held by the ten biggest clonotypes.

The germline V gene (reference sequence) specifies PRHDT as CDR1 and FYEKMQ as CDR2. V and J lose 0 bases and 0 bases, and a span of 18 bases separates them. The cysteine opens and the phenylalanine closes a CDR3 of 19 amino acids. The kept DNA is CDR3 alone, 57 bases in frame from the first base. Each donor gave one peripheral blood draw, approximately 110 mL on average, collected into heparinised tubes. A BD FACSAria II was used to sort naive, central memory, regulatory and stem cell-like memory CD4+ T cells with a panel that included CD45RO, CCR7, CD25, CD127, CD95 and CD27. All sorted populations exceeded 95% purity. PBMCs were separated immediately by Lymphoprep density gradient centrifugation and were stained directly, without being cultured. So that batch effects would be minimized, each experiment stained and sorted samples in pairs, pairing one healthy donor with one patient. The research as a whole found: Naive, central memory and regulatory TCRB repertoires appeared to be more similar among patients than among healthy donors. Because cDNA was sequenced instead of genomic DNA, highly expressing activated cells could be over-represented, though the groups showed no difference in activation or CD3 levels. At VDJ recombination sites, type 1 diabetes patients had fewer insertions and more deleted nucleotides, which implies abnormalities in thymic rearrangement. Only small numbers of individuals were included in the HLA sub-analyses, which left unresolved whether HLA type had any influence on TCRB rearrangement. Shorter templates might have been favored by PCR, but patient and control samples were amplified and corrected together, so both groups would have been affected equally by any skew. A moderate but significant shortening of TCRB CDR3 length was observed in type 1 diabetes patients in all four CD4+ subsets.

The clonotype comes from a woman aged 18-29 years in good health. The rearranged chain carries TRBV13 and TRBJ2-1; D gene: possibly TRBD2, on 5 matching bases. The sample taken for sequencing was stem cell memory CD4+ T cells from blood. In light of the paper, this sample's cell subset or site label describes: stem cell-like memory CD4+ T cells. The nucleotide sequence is TGTGCCAGCAGCTTAGGCCTGGTCGGGAATACTAGCTCCTACAATGAGCAGTTCTTC. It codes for CASSLGLVGNTSSYNEQFF.